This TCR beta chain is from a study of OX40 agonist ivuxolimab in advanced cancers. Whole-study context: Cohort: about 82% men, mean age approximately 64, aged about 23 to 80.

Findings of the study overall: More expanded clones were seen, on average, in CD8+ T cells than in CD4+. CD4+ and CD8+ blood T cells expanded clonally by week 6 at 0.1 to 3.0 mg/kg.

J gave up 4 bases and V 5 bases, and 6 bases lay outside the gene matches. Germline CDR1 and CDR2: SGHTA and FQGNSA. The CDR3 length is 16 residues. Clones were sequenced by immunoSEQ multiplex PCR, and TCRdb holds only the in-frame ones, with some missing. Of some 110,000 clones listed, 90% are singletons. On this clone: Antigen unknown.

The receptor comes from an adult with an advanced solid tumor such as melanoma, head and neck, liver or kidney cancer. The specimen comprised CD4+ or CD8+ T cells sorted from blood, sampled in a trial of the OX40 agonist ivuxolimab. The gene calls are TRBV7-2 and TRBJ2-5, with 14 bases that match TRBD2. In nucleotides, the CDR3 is TGTGCCAGCAGCCCGACTAGCGGGGGGGCCGGAGAGACCCAGTACTTC. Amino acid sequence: CASSPTSGGAGETQYF. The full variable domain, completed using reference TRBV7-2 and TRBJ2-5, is GAGVSQSPSNKVTEKGKDVELRCDPISGHTALYWYRQSLGQGLEFLIYFQGNSAPDKSGLPSDRFSAERTGGSVSTLTIQRTQQEDSAVYLCASSPTSGGAGETQYFGPGTRLLVL.